Listed below are T cell receptor beta chains from one sample, sequenced in a study of T cell responses to AZD1222 COVID-19 vaccine. Only in-frame clones appear in the TCRdb table, and some are missing; sequencing was by immunoSEQ multiplex PCR. The sample contains 130,000 to 150,000 clones, 82% of which appear only once. Sample: peripheral blood, taken on day 0 of MenACWY control vaccination. These receptors all stem from an adult in good health. Each CDR3 is given with its conserved first and last residue. The D gene is left open where the match is weak. Only some rows state a clone size, as once, few, many or a class for expanded clones.

abundance	v_gene	d_gene	j_gene	CDR3aa	CDR3nt
-	TRBV15	-	TRBJ1-5	CATSLPDNQPQHF	TGTGCCACCAGCCTCCCCGACAATCAGCCCCAGCATTTT
-	TRBV28	-	TRBJ1-5	CASHPGPPFQPQHF	TGTGCCAGCCACCCGGGACCCCCTTTTCAGCCCCAGCATTTT
-	TRBV28	TRBD1	TRBJ2-1	CASSPTGTVIYNEQFF	TGTGCCAGCAGTCCAACCGGGACAGTAATTTACAATGAGCAGTTCTTC
-	TRBV5-1	TRBD1	TRBJ2-3	CASALGQGRTDTQYF	TGCGCCAGCGCCCTGGGACAGGGCCGCACAGATACGCAGTATTTT
-	TRBV4-2	TRBD2	TRBJ2-1	CASSQEGPAGGPKDGYEQFF	TGTGCCAGCAGCCAAGAAGGGCCAGCGGGGGGGCCCAAGGATGGTTATGAGCAGTTCTTC
-	TRBV29-1	-	TRBJ1-4	CSVRGGLRNEKLFF	TGCAGCGTCCGGGGGGGGTTGAGGAATGAAAAACTGTTTTTT
-	TRBV28	-	TRBJ1-2	CASSEGYGYTF	TGTGCCAGCAGTGAGGGGTATGGCTACACCTTC
-	TRBV7-9	-	TRBJ1-1	CASSLASVSGRAFF	TGTGCCAGCAGCTTAGCGTCCGTTTCAGGGCGCGCTTTCTTT
-	TRBV9	-	TRBJ1-3	CASSVGTDSGNTIYF	TGTGCCAGCAGCGTAGGAACGGACTCTGGAAACACCATATATTTT
few	TRBV5-4	-	TRBJ1-6	CASSLGGEGSPLHF	TGTGCCAGCAGCTTGGGGGGAGAAGGTTCACCCCTCCACTTT
-	TRBV5-1	-	TRBJ2-2	CASSLGQGGTGELFF	TGCGCCAGCAGCTTAGGGCAGGGCGGTACCGGGGAGCTGTTTTTT
once	TRBV7-9	-	TRBJ1-2	CASSSTTANYGYTF	TGTGCCAGCAGCTCAACTACAGCTAACTATGGCTACACCTTC
many	TRBV15	-	TRBJ1-5	CATSRDQPGLSQPQHF	TGTGCCACCAGCAGAGATCAACCAGGGCTTAGTCAGCCCCAGCATTTT
-	TRBV2	-	TRBJ1-6	CASSASLEIQNSPLHF	TGTGCCAGCAGCGCCAGCCTAGAAATTCAAAATTCACCCCTCCACTTT
-	TRBV5-1	TRBD2	TRBJ2-3	CASSLNRGLAGGRDADTQYF	TGCGCCAGCAGCTTAAATCGTGGACTAGCGGGGGGACGAGATGCTGATACGCAGTATTTT
-	TRBV5-6	-	TRBJ2-3	CASSLQGRVVDTQYF	TGTGCCAGCAGCTTGCAGGGCAGGGTGGTCGATACGCAGTATTTT
-	TRBV5-6	TRBD1	TRBJ1-4	CASSLARIPGQGFEKLFF	TGTGCCAGCAGCTTGGCGAGGATACCAGGACAGGGGTTTGAAAAACTGTTTTTT
-	TRBV9	-	TRBJ2-3	CASSIHPGLHKADTQYF	TGTGCCAGCAGCATTCACCCGGGACTTCACAAGGCAGATACGCAGTATTTT
-	TRBV5-1	-	TRBJ1-4	CASSVGGDEKLFF	TGCGCCAGCAGCGTTGGAGGTGATGAAAAACTGTTTTTT
-	TRBV4-1	-	TRBJ2-5	CASARGGQETQYF	TGCGCCAGCGCGCGAGGGGGCCAAGAGACCCAGTACTTC
-	TRBV10-3	-	TRBJ1-5	CAISEYGQPQHF	TGTGCCATCAGTGAGTATGGTCAGCCCCAGCATTTT
-	TRBV2	TRBD1	TRBJ1-1	CASSLGQGAIEAFF	TGTGCCAGCAGTCTAGGACAGGGGGCCATTGAAGCTTTCTTT